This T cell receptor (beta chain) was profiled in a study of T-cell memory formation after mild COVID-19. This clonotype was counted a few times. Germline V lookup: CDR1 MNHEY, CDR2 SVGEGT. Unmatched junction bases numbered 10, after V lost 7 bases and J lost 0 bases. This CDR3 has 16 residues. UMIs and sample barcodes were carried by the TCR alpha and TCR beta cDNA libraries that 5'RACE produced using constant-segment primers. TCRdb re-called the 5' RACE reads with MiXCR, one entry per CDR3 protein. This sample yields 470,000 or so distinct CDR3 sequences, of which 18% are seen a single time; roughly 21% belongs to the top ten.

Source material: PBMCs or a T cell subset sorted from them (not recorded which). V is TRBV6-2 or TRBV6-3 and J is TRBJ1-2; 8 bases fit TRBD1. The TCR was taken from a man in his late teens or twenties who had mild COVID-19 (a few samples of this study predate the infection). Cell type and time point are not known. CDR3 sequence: CASNMDREITNYGYTF. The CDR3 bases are TGTGCCAGCAATATGGACAGGGAAATCACTAACTATGGCTACACCTTC.